This is a list of T cell receptor beta chains from one sample in a study of blood T cell repertoires in COVID-19. Some clones are missing from TCRdb's copy, which holds only in-frame ones; the method was immunoSEQ multiplex PCR. The data hold about 41,000 clones, with about 85% observed a single time. Material: peripheral blood. The receptors come from a man aged 60 to 69 with acute or convalescent COVID-19. Each CDR3 is given with its conserved first and last residue. A D gene is named only where the DNA matches it firmly. For some rows the clone size is stated as once, few or many, or as a class when expanded; others skip it.

TRBJ2-5 | NA | TRBV30 | NA | CAWSISPETQYF | TGTGCCTGGAGTATTAGCCCAGAGACCCAGTACTTC
TRBJ2-3 | NA | TRBV11-1 | NA | CASSSVLTQYF | TGTGCCAGCAGCTCCGTCCTTACGCAGTATTTT
TRBJ1-5 | NA | TRBV2 | NA | CASSREYSNQPQHF | TGTGCCAGCAGTAGAGAGTATAGCAATCAGCCCCAGCATTTT
TRBJ1-2 | NA | TRBV7-8 | NA | CASSSLDSRNNYGYTF | TGTGCCAGCAGCTCACTGGACAGCCGAAACAACTATGGCTACACCTTC
TRBJ2-2 | TRBD2 | TRBV7-2 | NA | CASSLSAGGTGELFF | TGTGCCAGCAGCTTATCCGCGGGGGGGACCGGGGAGCTGTTTTTT
TRBJ1-2 | TRBD1 | TRBV7-9 | NA | CASSLGGQGAPGYTF | TGTGCCAGCAGCTTAGGTGGACAGGGGGCGCCGGGCTACACCTTC
TRBJ2-7 | NA | TRBV27 | NA | CASSPSPGNRYEQYF | TGTGCCAGCAGTCCCTCCCCCGGGAATCGGTACGAGCAGTACTTC
TRBJ1-6 | NA | TRBV9 | NA | CASSARQEYNSPLHF | TGTGCCAGCAGCGCCCGACAGGAATATAATTCACCCCTCCACTTT
TRBJ1-4 | NA | TRBV14 | once | CASSPRAATNEKLFF | TGTGCCAGCAGCCCTCGCGCTGCAACTAATGAAAAACTGTTTTTT
TRBJ1-2 | NA | TRBV19 | NA | CASSIAGDNYGYTF | TGTGCCAGTAGTATCGCGGGCGATAACTATGGCTACACCTTC
TRBJ1-1 | NA | TRBV19 | NA | CASTPPERNTEAFF | TGTGCCAGTACCCCTCCCGAGCGGAACACTGAAGCTTTCTTT
TRBJ2-3 | NA | TRBV12-3/TRBV12-4 | NA | CASSLMTDTQYF | TGTGCCAGCAGTCTTATGACAGATACGCAGTATTTT
TRBJ1-4 | NA | TRBV12-3/TRBV12-4 | once | CASSLWREKLFF | TGTGCCAGCAGTTTATGGAGAGAAAAACTGTTTTTT
TRBJ2-5 | TRBD1 | TRBV13 | NA | CASSLERQGARETQYF | TGTGCCAGCAGCTTAGAAAGGCAGGGGGCCAGGGAGACCCAGTACTTC
TRBJ1-1 | NA | TRBV11-2 | NA | CASSPGLLNTEAFF | TGTGCCAGCAGCCCAGGACTCCTGAACACTGAAGCTTTCTTT
TRBJ1-1 | TRBD1 | TRBV3-1/TRBV3-2 | NA | CASSQDPGQGGEAFF | TGTGCCAGCAGCCAAGATCCTGGACAGGGCGGTGAAGCTTTCTTT
TRBJ1-1 | TRBD1 | TRBV9 | NA | CASSGRSGGVTEAFF | TGTGCCAGCAGCGGTCGCTCAGGGGGAGTCACTGAAGCTTTCTTT